The entry that follows covers one T cell receptor beta chain sequence. These data belong to a study of shared T cell receptors in the human thymus. The CDR3 runs 12 residues. Trimming shortened V by 4 bases and J by 2 bases, and 6 bases separated the two germline ends. Germline-derived CDR1 and CDR2 are SGHNT and YYREEE (reference sequence). Assay used: immunoSEQ multiplex PCR; TCRdb lists only in-frame clones, some missing. The table includes fewer than 700,000 clones, approximately 87% detected once. This sample was shared with a second study, whose subject was human thymus T cells. Turning to that study: Infants, healthy and Finnish, who were having corrective surgery for congenital heart defects served as donors. From resections taken during corrective heart surgery, the thymus tissue was obtained. Repertoires sampled from thymus and blood appeared biased in V and J gene usage. Unrelated individuals were reported by related research to share highly overlapping thymic repertoires.

Sequencing was done on a sample of thymocytes. J is TRBJ1-2 and V is TRBV5-4; no clear D. The receptor's source is a boy younger than two with a congenital heart defect. The CDR3: CASSHPNYGYTF. The CDR3, as DNA: TGTGCCAGCAGCCATCCCAACTATGGCTACACCTTC.